The rows below give T cell receptor beta chains drawn from one sample of a study of blood T cells in healthy people across ages. Each CDR3 protein is one row after TCRdb ran MiXCR on the 5' RACE reads. Of approximately 1,000,000 distinct CDR3 sequences in the sample, 35% to 45% were seen once. Sequencing input: blood. These receptors came from a man aged 18 to 35 in good health. Both conserved end residues are part of each CDR3. The order of the fields is D gene, J gene, V gene, clone size, CDR3 protein, CDR3 DNA. A D gene is named only where the DNA matches it firmly. Size is stated for part of the rows, as once, few or many counts, or as a class when the clone is expanded.

d_gene: .
j_gene: TRBJ1-2
v_gene: TRBV5-1
abundance: .
CDR3aa: CASSLATTGRMFYGYTF
CDR3nt: TGCGCCAGCAGCTTGGCGACTACGGGACGGATGTTCTATGGCTACACCTTC

d_gene: .
j_gene: TRBJ2-2
v_gene: TRBV28
abundance: few
CDR3aa: CASSFSAGETGELFF
CDR3nt: TGTGCCAGCAGTTTTAGCGCAGGGGAAACCGGGGAGTTGTTTTTT

d_gene: TRBD1
j_gene: TRBJ1-1
v_gene: TRBV12-3/TRBV12-4
abundance: .
CDR3aa: CANSLEMVTGAFF
CDR3nt: TGTGCCAACAGTTTAGAAATGGTGACAGGGGCTTTCTTT

d_gene: TRBD1
j_gene: TRBJ2-7
v_gene: TRBV29-1
abundance: many
CDR3aa: CSVMDRSSYEQYF
CDR3nt: TGCAGCGTGATGGACAGGAGCTCCTACGAGCAGTACTTC

d_gene: TRBD1
j_gene: TRBJ1-4
v_gene: TRBV7-9
abundance: once
CDR3aa: CASSSKRPGQINEKLFF
CDR3nt: TGTGCCAGCAGCTCGAAGCGGCCGGGACAGATAAATGAAAAACTGTTTTTT

d_gene: .
j_gene: TRBJ1-2
v_gene: TRBV4-3
abundance: .
CDR3aa: CASSQDGRDDGYTF
CDR3nt: TGCGCCAGCAGCCAAGATGGAAGGGACGATGGCTACACCTTC

d_gene: TRBD1
j_gene: TRBJ1-2
v_gene: TRBV20-1
abundance: many
CDR3aa: CSARQGLNYGYTF
CDR3nt: TGCAGTGCGAGACAGGGTTTGAACTATGGCTACACCTTC

d_gene: .
j_gene: TRBJ1-1
v_gene: TRBV6-5
abundance: few
CDR3aa: CATTSGTRTEAFF
CDR3nt: TGTGCCACTACCTCCGGGACACGCACTGAAGCTTTCTTT

d_gene: TRBD2
j_gene: TRBJ2-3
v_gene: TRBV5-1
abundance: .
CDR3aa: CASSTGTSAGTDTQYF
CDR3nt: TGCGCCAGCAGCACCGGGACTAGCGCGGGCACAGATACGCAGTATTTT

d_gene: TRBD1
j_gene: TRBJ1-2
v_gene: TRBV29-1
abundance: many
CDR3aa: CSVASGTDLNGYTF
CDR3nt: TGCAGCGTCGCCAGCGGGACAGATCTTAATGGCTACACCTTC

d_gene: TRBD1
j_gene: TRBJ2-1
v_gene: TRBV19
abundance: .
CDR3aa: CATSDRSYNEQFF
CDR3nt: TGTGCCACCTCGGACAGGTCCTACAATGAGCAGTTCTTC

d_gene: .
j_gene: TRBJ1-1
v_gene: TRBV20-1
abundance: .
CDR3aa: CSASQMYTAPNTEAFF
CDR3nt: TGCAGTGCCTCCCAAATGTACACAGCCCCCAACACTGAAGCTTTCTTT

d_gene: .
j_gene: TRBJ2-7
v_gene: TRBV5-6
abundance: .
CDR3aa: CASSLEGRIVHYEQYF
CDR3nt: TGTGCCAGCAGCTTGGAGGGGAGGATAGTTCACTACGAGCAGTACTTC

d_gene: .
j_gene: TRBJ2-7
v_gene: TRBV4-3
abundance: once
CDR3aa: CASSQGLRAYNEQYF
CDR3nt: TGCGCCAGCAGCCAAGGCCTCCGGGCGTACAATGAGCAGTACTTC

d_gene: TRBD1
j_gene: TRBJ2-1
v_gene: TRBV10-3
abundance: .
CDR3aa: CAIRGQEVYNEQFF
CDR3nt: TGTGCCATCAGGGGACAGGAGGTATACAATGAGCAGTTCTTC

d_gene: TRBD1
j_gene: TRBJ2-1
v_gene: TRBV5-1
abundance: .
CDR3aa: CASSLPGTGEEQFF
CDR3nt: TGCGCCAGCAGCTTGCCTGGGACAGGTGAAGAGCAGTTCTTC

d_gene: .
j_gene: TRBJ1-5
v_gene: TRBV12-3/TRBV12-4
abundance: few
CDR3aa: CASRQGHQPQHF
CDR3nt: TGTGCCAGCAGACAGGGCCATCAGCCCCAGCATTTT

d_gene: TRBD1
j_gene: TRBJ2-7
v_gene: TRBV5-1
abundance: .
CDR3aa: CASSPRDRPPYEQYF
CDR3nt: TGCGCCAGCAGCCCCCGGGACAGACCCCCCTACGAGCAGTACTTC

d_gene: .
j_gene: TRBJ1-2
v_gene: TRBV12-3/TRBV12-4
abundance: few
CDR3aa: CASSSTRTGGRYGYTF
CDR3nt: TGTGCCAGCAGCTCAACACGGACGGGAGGTCGGTATGGCTACACCTTC

d_gene: .
j_gene: TRBJ2-3
v_gene: TRBV20-1
abundance: .
CDR3aa: CSAHVLLAYAADTQYF
CDR3nt: TGCAGTGCTCACGTCCTACTAGCTTACGCAGCAGATACGCAGTATTTT

d_gene: .
j_gene: TRBJ2-1
v_gene: TRBV5-6
abundance: few
CDR3aa: CASSSSTQPGFSYNEQFF
CDR3nt: TGTGCCAGCAGCTCCTCAACCCAACCAGGGTTTTCCTACAATGAGCAGTTCTTC

d_gene: .
j_gene: TRBJ1-2
v_gene: TRBV9
abundance: .
CDR3aa: CASSMRTASYGYTF
CDR3nt: TGTGCCAGCAGCATGAGGACAGCTTCCTATGGCTACACCTTC

d_gene: .
j_gene: TRBJ2-3
v_gene: TRBV4-2
abundance: .
CDR3aa: CASSLPKSSADTQYF
CDR3nt: TGTGCCAGCAGCCTGCCGAAGTCTAGCGCAGATACGCAGTATTTT

d_gene: TRBD1
j_gene: TRBJ2-5
v_gene: TRBV12-3/TRBV12-4
abundance: .
CDR3aa: CASSYGTGGGGRYF
CDR3nt: TGTGCCAGCAGTTACGGGACAGGGGGCGGAGGTCGGTACTTC

d_gene: TRBD1
j_gene: TRBJ2-3
v_gene: TRBV7-2
abundance: few
CDR3aa: CASSLTGDDTQYF
CDR3nt: TGTGCCAGCAGCCTGACAGGGGACGATACGCAGTATTTT

d_gene: .
j_gene: TRBJ2-1
v_gene: TRBV12-3/TRBV12-4
abundance: .
CDR3aa: CASSLRGSRVDEQFF
CDR3nt: TGTGCCAGCAGTTTGCGTGGGAGTCGCGTTGATGAGCAGTTCTTC

d_gene: .
j_gene: TRBJ1-2
v_gene: TRBV27
abundance: .
CDR3aa: CASSPRRGAYCYTF
CDR3nt: TGTGCCAGCAGTCCTCGCAGGGGAGCCTATTGCTACACCTTC

d_gene: TRBD1
j_gene: TRBJ2-7
v_gene: TRBV5-1
abundance: .
CDR3aa: CASSLVLGRGQYEQYF
CDR3nt: TGCGCCAGCAGCTTGGTCCTCGGCAGGGGGCAATACGAGCAGTACTTC